These 17 T cell receptor beta chains were all obtained from the same sample, sequenced in a study of cytomegalovirus exposure and HLA in healthy donors. The PCR was carried out with 60 Vbeta primers and 13 Jbeta primers. Here immunoSEQ multiplex PCR was the method, and the copy in TCRdb shows in-frame clones only, minus some. The table has around 190,000 clones, roughly 84% seen once. Source material: PBMCs. The receptor set was obtained from a girl aged 2 to 9 in good health and CMV-seropositive.

The rearrangement links TRBV6-1 to TRBJ2-6; no reliable D call. In germline, CDR1 is MNHNS, CDR2 SASEGT. Trimming left V 2 bases short and J 12 bases short, with 14 bases between. The CDR3 runs 14 residues. This chain's CDR3 is CASSENSLPSVLTF. The DNA of the CDR3 is TGTGCCAGCAGTGAAAACAGCCTGCCCTCCGTCCTGACTTTC.

The chain is built from TRBV6-1 and TRBJ2-6; 12 positions agree with TRBD2. The germline CDR1 and CDR2 sequences are MNHNS and SASEGT. V gave up 1 base and J gave up 1 base; unmatched junction bases: 5. The CDR3 has 19 amino acids. CDR3 DNA: TGTGCCAGCAGTGAAGGTCCGACTAGCGGGAGATCTGGGGCCAACGTCCTGACTTTC. This sequence encodes CASSEGPTSGRSGANVLTF.

The chain links TRBV2 to TRBJ2-1, with D unclear. V lost 1 base to trimming and J lost 8 bases, with 9 bases between them. The CDR3 spans 13 residues. From germline, CDR1 is SNHLY and CDR2 FYNNEI. CDR3 loop: CASSEDSPYEQFF. The DNA for the CDR3 is TGTGCCAGCAGTGAAGACAGCCCCTATGAGCAGTTCTTC.

The chain has TRBV15 and TRBJ2-7, with a weak D call TRBD1 (5 bases). CDR3 length: 14 residues. Trimming cost V 0 bases and J 5 bases, with 11 bases left between them. CDR1 and CDR2 from the germline V gene are LNHNV and YYDKDF (reference sequence). This chain's CDR3 is CATSRDRGGDEQYF. The CDR3 DNA reads TGTGCCACCAGCAGAGATAGGGGCGGCGACGAGCAGTACTTC.

J is TRBJ2-1 and V is TRBV30; 14 nucleotides align to TRBD2. The V gene end was trimmed by 2 bases and the J gene end by 8 bases; junction bases not matched to a gene: 11. The CDR3 spans 17 residues. Germline CDR1 reads GTSNPN; CDR2 reads SVGIG (reference sequence). The chain's CDR3 is CAWSPGLAGGQGYEQFF. The CDR3 nucleotides read TGTGCCTGGAGTCCCGGACTAGCGGGAGGCCAAGGGTATGAGCAGTTCTTC.

J is TRBJ2-1 and V is TRBV4-1; 11 nucleotides match TRBD1. The CDR3 spans 16 residues. From germline, CDR1 is MGHRA and CDR2 YSYEKL. V lost 4 bases to trimming and J lost 4 bases; unmatched junction nucleotides: 6. The CDR3 DNA sequence: TGCGCCAGCAGCCTAGGACAGGGGGCAGGATACAATGAGCAGTTCTTC. Amino acids: CASSLGQGAGYNEQFF.

The chain recombines TRBV10-3 with TRBJ2-1; tentative D call: TRBD2 (7 bases). In germline, CDR1 is ENHRY, CDR2 SYGVKD. V gave up 4 bases and J gave up 5 bases, with 18 bases separating them. This CDR3 comprises 16 residues. CDR3 nucleotide sequence: TGTGCCATCAGTGTCGAGGGGGAGGGAGGGGACAATGAGCAGTTCTTC. Translated: CAISVEGEGGDNEQFF.

The J gene is TRBJ2-7, the V gene TRBV28, with D tentatively TRBD1 (6 bases). The CDR3 has 12 residues. Germline V gives CDR1 MDHEN, CDR2 SYDVKM. Here the CDR3 reads CAGHRASYEQYF. As DNA, the CDR3 is TGTGCTGGGCACAGGGCCTCCTACGAGCAGTACTTC.

The CDR3 DNA is TGCGCCAGCAGCGCCGCCCTAGCGGGGGCAACAGATACGCAGTATTTT. It is translated as CASSAALAGATDTQYF. The gene calls are TRBV5-1 and TRBJ2-3, with 10 bases identical to TRBD2. The CDR3 has 16 amino acids. The V segment lost 4 bases and the J segment 3 bases; nucleotides outside the gene matches: 8. Per the germline V gene, CDR1 is SGHRS and CDR2 is YFSETQ.

The CDR3 loop reads CASSQDPGTSGKDEQFF. CDR3 DNA: TGCGCCAGCAGCCAAGATCCTGGGACTAGCGGGAAGGATGAGCAGTTCTTC. The chain recombines TRBV4-1 with TRBJ2-1, with 13 positions matching TRBD2. Germline assignment: CDR1 MGHRA and CDR2 YSYEKL. Germline trimming cut 0 bases from V and 8 bases from J; bases unmatched to any gene: 7. The CDR3 has 17 amino acids.

As regards this clone: Other DNA sequences in the same sample also yield this CDR3. The chain uses TRBV5-1 and TRBJ2-3; perhaps TRBD2 as D (5 bases). Per the germline V gene, CDR1 is SGHRS and CDR2 is YFSETQ. Trimming pared 1 base from V and 1 base from J, leaving 7 bases between. This CDR3 is built from 14 residues. The CDR3 DNA reads TGCGCCAGCAGCTTGAGTAGCGGCACAGATACGCAGTATTTT. As protein: CASSLSSGTDTQYF.

The CDR3 DNA is TGTGCCAGTAGTATCGGTTTTGTGGCCACTAGACCAGATACGCAGTATTTT. Amino acid sequence: CASSIGFVATRPDTQYF. The chain combines TRBV19 with TRBJ2-3; D perhaps matches TRBD2 (5 bases). Germline CDR1 LNHDA, CDR2 SQIVND (reference sequence). The length of the CDR3 is 17 residues. V was cut by 3 bases and J by 4 bases, with 20 bases left in between.

The chain uses TRBV5-1 and TRBJ2-1; D is perhaps TRBD2 (6 bases). CDR3 length: 14 amino acids. V was trimmed by 0 bases and J by 9 bases, leaving 13 bases between them. Germline V gives CDR1 SGHRS, CDR2 YFSETQ. The CDR3 reads CASSLVSPGGEQFF. The CDR3 region has the DNA TGCGCCAGCAGCTTGGTATCCCCCGGGGGTGAGCAGTTCTTC. Combining the CDR3 with reference TRBV5-1 and TRBJ2-1 gives the whole variable domain KAGVTQTPRYLIKTRGQQVTLSCSPISGHRSVSWYQQTPGQGLQFLFEYFSETQRNKGNFPGRFSGRQFSNSRSEMNVSTLELGDSALYLCASSLVSPGGEQFFGPGTRLTVL.

The V gene is TRBV27, the J gene TRBJ2-5; TRBD1 might be the D (7 bases). The CDR3 is 15 residues long. Germline CDR1 is MNHEY and CDR2 is SMNVEV (reference sequence). The ends were cut back, 4 bases at V and 5 bases at J, with 17 bases in the middle. The CDR3, as DNA: TGTGCCAGCAGTTCCCCCTCCAGGGGGAGGGAGACCCAGTACTTC. Translation gives CASSSPSRGRETQYF.

This clone has a single count. The chain uses TRBV5-1 and TRBJ2-1, with 7 bases identical to TRBD2. V shed 1 base, J shed 6 bases, and the junction held 16 bases outside the gene matches. The CDR3 runs to 18 residues. Germline V gene sequence: CDR1 SGHRS, CDR2 YFSETQ. The CDR3 nucleotides read TGCGCCAGCAGCTTGATTGGGTGGGGGGGGAAATCGCCCAATGAGCAGTTCTTC. This codes for CASSLIGWGGKSPNEQFF.

The rearrangement uses TRBV19 and TRBJ2-7; perhaps TRBD1 as D (5 bases). V lost 4 bases and J 0 bases, leaving 13 bases between the germline ends. CDR3 size: 15 residues. Germline loops: CDR1 LNHDA, CDR2 SQIVND (reference sequence). CDR3 region: CASSKGVQSSYEQYF. CDR3 DNA sequence: TGTGCCAGTAGTAAAGGGGTCCAGAGCTCCTACGAGCAGTACTTC.

V gene TRBV20-1 combines with J gene TRBJ2-2; no firm D call. CDR1 DFQATT and CDR2 SNEGSKA come from the germline V gene (reference sequence). CDR3 length: 11 amino acids. V dropped 3 bases and J dropped 6 bases, with 5 bases sitting between them. The DNA for the CDR3 is TGCAGTGCTAGTGGCCCCGGGGAGCTGTTTTTT. Translation gives CSASGPGELFF.